A single sample gave rise to the 27 T cell receptor beta chains below, sequenced in a study of T cells after posttransplantation cyclophosphamide. Data came from immunoSEQ multiplex PCR; TCRdb stores just in-frame clones and leaves some out. The sample holds about 52,000 clones, 94% seen once. The sample comprised PBMCs. These receptors were taken from a woman between 25 and 40 years old in good health and a related stem cell transplant donor.

The chain recombines TRBV4-1 with TRBJ2-5; D remains ambiguous. In germline, CDR1 is MGHRA, CDR2 YSYEKL. This CDR3 region has 14 residues. Trimming removed 1 base from V and 0 bases from J, with 6 bases in between. The CDR3 DNA follows: TGCGCCAGCAGCCAAGCTTTTCACCAAGAGACCCAGTACTTC. Residues: CASSQAFHQETQYF.

This CDR3 is CASSQVMFGAAQPGEQYF. The CDR3, as DNA: TGCGCCAGCAGCCAAGTGATGTTTGGGGCAGCCCAACCGGGTGAGCAGTACTTC. The V gene is TRBV4-3, the J gene TRBJ2-7, with a tentative D call TRBD1 (5 bases). The V end was cut by 1 base, the J end by 7 bases, with 26 bases between. There are 18 residues in the CDR3. CDR1 and CDR2 (germline): LGHNA, YSLEER.

This rearrangement joins TRBV5-1 to TRBJ2-5; 7 nucleotides line up with TRBD2. V lost 2 bases, J lost 5 bases, and 3 bases stayed unmatched. The V gene's germline CDR1 is SGHRS and CDR2 YFSETQ. The CDR3 covers 13 residues. The CDR3 region is CASSFASGETQYF. The CDR3 DNA sequence: TGCGCCAGCAGCTTTGCTAGCGGTGAGACCCAGTACTTC. The whole variable domain, remainder taken from reference TRBV5-1 and TRBJ2-5, is KAGVTQTPRYLIKTRGQQVTLSCSPISGHRSVSWYQQTPGQGLQFLFEYFSETQRNKGNFPGRFSGRQFSNSRSEMNVSTLELGDSALYLCASSFASGETQYFGPGTRLLVL.

The genes are TRBV18 and TRBJ1-1; D perhaps matches TRBD1 (6 bases). The CDR3 is 21 amino acids. V was trimmed by 1 base and J by 0 bases, leaving 27 bases between them. CDR1 KGHSH and CDR2 LQKENI come from the germline V gene. The CDR3 nucleotides are TGTGCCAGCTCACCACAGTCTTTCCAAACGGAGGACCAGGGGCTGAACACTGAAGCTTTCTTT. As protein: CASSPQSFQTEDQGLNTEAFF.

The V and J genes are TRBV10-3 and TRBJ1-1; 9 bases agree with TRBD1. The trim removed 6 bases at V and 3 bases at J, leaving 5 bases unmatched. Germline CDR1 reads ENHRY; CDR2 reads SYGVKD. The CDR3 covers 14 residues. CDR3 region: CAISRTGEDTEAFF. The DNA of the CDR3 is TGTGCCATCAGCCGGACAGGGGAAGACACTGAAGCTTTCTTT.

On this clone: No conserved phenylalanine or tryptophan is present at the end of the CDR3, so a read error is the likely explanation. The DNA is omitted, as the CDR3 cannot be located on it reliably, and the CDR3 follows TCRdb's listing. This sequence joins TRBV20-1 and TRBJ2-7; TRBD1 was called by the table and not checked on the DNA. The CDR3 adds up to 11 amino acids, both ends counted. Per the germline V gene, CDR1 is DFQATT and CDR2 is SNEGSKA (reference sequence). The CDR3: CSARIRGTSKD.

The genes are TRBV27 and TRBJ2-1; 10 nucleotides agree with TRBD1. Germline V gene sequence: CDR1 MNHEY, CDR2 SMNVEV (reference sequence). J was trimmed by 1 base and V by 6 bases; bases with no gene match: 6. The CDR3 has 16 amino acids. CDR3 sequence reads: CASRPRTGGSYNEQFF. CDR3 in DNA: TGTGCCAGCAGACCAAGGACAGGGGGGTCCTACAATGAGCAGTTCTTC.

The chain recombines TRBV29-1 with TRBJ2-7; 12 bases agree with TRBD2. This CDR3 comprises 15 residues. Germline trimming cut 7 bases from V and 6 bases from J; bases unmatched to any gene: 13. Looked up from germline, CDR1 is SQVTM and CDR2 is ANQGSEA. CDR3 protein: CSATTRTSGAAEQYF. CDR3 in DNA: TGCAGCGCAACTACGCGGACTAGCGGGGCGGCCGAGCAGTACTTC.

This clone was found once. CDR3 protein: CASSGAGGPNTEAFF. CDR3 DNA: TGTGCCAGCAGTGGTGCAGGGGGCCCGAACACTGAAGCTTTCTTT. The chain has TRBV2 and TRBJ1-1; 8 positions agree with TRBD1. The junction had 5 bases not matched to a gene; V was cut back by 4 bases and J by 1 base. Germline V CDR1 and CDR2: SNHLY, FYNNEI. There are 15 residues in the CDR3.

The chain employs TRBV28 and TRBJ2-2; perhaps TRBD2 as D (6 bases). V lost 6 bases, J lost 3 bases, and 11 bases lay in between. The CDR3 has 14 amino acids. CDR1 is MDHEN, CDR2 SYDVKM, per germline. The CDR3, as DNA: TGTGCCAGCAGGTGGGGGGTCGACACCGGGGAGCTGTTTTTT. Amino acid sequence: CASRWGVDTGELFF.

The chain employs TRBV4-1 and TRBJ1-1; 9 bases agree with TRBD1. The junction had 13 bases not matched to a gene; V was cut back by 3 bases and J by 5 bases. The CDR3 loop spans 17 amino acids. The germline gives CDR1 MGHRA, CDR2 YSYEKL. CDR3 DNA sequence: TGCGCCAGCAGCCATCCGGGACAGGGAAAATGGGGGACTGAAGCTTTCTTT. Translation: CASSHPGQGKWGTEAFF.

This clone is a singleton in its sample. The chain recombines TRBV4-3 with TRBJ1-1; 10 positions agree with TRBD1. Germline CDR1 reads LGHNA; CDR2 reads YSLEER. The CDR3 runs 16 residues. The ends lost 4 bases at V and 8 bases at J; junction bases unmatched: 13. The CDR3, as DNA: TGCGCCAGCAGCCCGTACCGTACCGGGACAGGGGACGAAGCTTTCTTT. Amino acids: CASSPYRTGTGDEAFF.

The table lists this clone with a count of one. The chain carries TRBV6-6 and TRBJ2-3, with a possible D match to TRBD1 (9 bases). The CDR3 is 15 amino acids. Germline V gene lookup returns CDR1 MNHNY and CDR2 SVGAGI (reference sequence). V was cut by 5 bases and J by 10 bases, with 22 bases left in between. Here the CDR3 DNA reads TGTGCCAGCAGTACTAGGGGACAGGGACTAGAAGCGCAGTATTTT. Residues: CASSTRGQGLEAQYF.

This rearrangement joins TRBV30 to TRBJ2-5; no definite D call. Trimming stripped 0 bases from V and 5 bases from J, with 13 bases between. This CDR3 contains 14 residues. CDR1 GTSNPN and CDR2 SVGIG come from the germline V gene (reference sequence). CDR3 DNA sequence: TGTGCCTGGAGTGTAGGTTCTACGGGTGAGACCCAGTACTTC. Amino acids: CAWSVGSTGETQYF.

This chain links TRBV7-2 with TRBJ2-3; D call uncertain. CDR3 size: 15 residues. V lost 3 bases, J lost 0 bases, and 10 bases lay in between. Germline CDR1 and CDR2: SGHTA and FQGNSA. CDR3 DNA sequence: TGTGCCAGCAGCTTGGCTGGTTCTAGCACAGATACGCAGTATTTT. It specifies CASSLAGSSTDTQYF.

Details on this clone: Other DNA variants within this sample encode the same CDR3. J is TRBJ2-3 and V is TRBV11-3, with 10 bases identical to TRBD2. V shed 4 bases, J shed 6 bases, and the junction held 10 bases outside the gene matches. The CDR3 contains 16 residues. In germline, CDR1 is SGHNT, CDR2 YENEEA. CDR3 sequence reads: CASSSRGSGGTDTQYF. As DNA, the CDR3 is TGTGCCAGCAGCTCGCGGGGTAGCGGGGGGACCGATACGCAGTATTTT.

The CDR3 DNA sequence: TGTGCCAGCAGGTCTAGCACAGATACGCAGTATTTT. Protein product: CASRSSTDTQYF. The gene calls are TRBV5-4 and TRBJ2-3; D ambiguous. Germline CDR1 is SGHNT and CDR2 is YYREEE (reference sequence). The V end lost 5 bases, the J end lost 0 bases, and 4 bases lay between the germline ends. CDR3 size: 12 residues.

This chain connects TRBV2 to TRBJ2-2; D perhaps matches TRBD1 (6 bases). The CDR3 covers 15 residues. With 6 bases removed from V and 0 bases from J, the gap between germline ends came to 11 bases. Germline loops: CDR1 SNHLY, CDR2 FYNNEI. CDR3 amino acids: CASSGTLANTGELFF. The CDR3 DNA reads TGTGCCAGCAGCGGGACACTCGCGAACACCGGGGAGCTGTTTTTT. Looking up the rest from reference TRBV2 and TRBJ2-2 gives the full variable domain: EPEVTQTPSHQVTQMGQEVILRCVPISNHLYFYWYRQILGQKVEFLVSFYNNEISEKSEIFDDQFSVERPDGSNFTLKIRSTKLEDSAMYFCASSGTLANTGELFFGEGSRLTVL.

This sequence joins TRBV6-5 and TRBJ2-3; 8 bases map to TRBD2. The V and J ends lost 6 bases and 3 bases, in that order; junction bases with no gene match: 5. Germline values: CDR1 MNHEY, CDR2 SVGAGI. This CDR3 comprises 14 residues. The CDR3 protein is CASRQAGETDTQYF. The CDR3 DNA is TGTGCCAGCAGACAAGCGGGGGAGACAGATACGCAGTATTTT.

The chain links TRBV11-1 to TRBJ2-5, with 11 positions matching TRBD2. The CDR3 is made up of 16 amino acids. Germline V lookup: CDR1 SGHAT, CDR2 FQDESV (reference sequence). The trim removed 3 bases at V and 0 bases at J, leaving 3 bases unmatched. CDR3 DNA: TGTGCCAGCAGCTTTCGACTAGCGGGGTACCAAGAGACCCAGTACTTC. As protein: CASSFRLAGYQETQYF.

The chain has TRBV11-3 and TRBJ1-1; possibly TRBD1 for D (5 bases). The CDR3 spans 13 residues. The V gene lost 2 bases and the J gene lost 9 bases, with 13 bases spanning the gap. Per the germline V gene, CDR1 is SGHNT and CDR2 is YENEEA. The CDR3 region is CASSLNVGGKAFF. The CDR3 DNA follows: TGTGCCAGCAGCTTAAATGTTGGGGGGAAAGCTTTCTTT.

V is TRBV14 and J is TRBJ1-2, with D possibly being TRBD1 (6 bases). The ends were cut back, 0 bases at V and 7 bases at J, with 12 bases in the middle. Germline V CDR1 and CDR2: SGHDN, FVKESK. The CDR3 runs to 14 residues. This chain's CDR3 is CASSQETRGSGYTF. The CDR3 DNA sequence: TGTGCCAGCAGCCAAGAAACCAGGGGTAGTGGCTACACCTTC.

Remarks on this clone: The CDR3 ends on some other residue instead of the conserved phenylalanine or tryptophan, so this is likely a read error. It is unclear where the CDR3 begins or ends on the DNA, so no DNA is shown, and the CDR3 is as TCRdb lists it. V and J are TRBV30 and TRBJ2-4; the D call TRBD2 from the table was never checked on the DNA. CDR1 GTSNPN and CDR2 SVGIG come from the germline V gene (reference sequence). The CDR3 sequence runs 11 residues, both termini included. CDR3 region: CAWRTSVPGWV.

The J gene is TRBJ1-1, the V gene TRBV18; perhaps TRBD1 as D (5 bases). With 6 bases removed from V and 8 bases from J, the gap between germline ends came to 13 bases. This CDR3 is 12 amino acids long. Looked up from germline, CDR1 is KGHSH and CDR2 is LQKENI. CDR3: CASSSGVSEAFF. The CDR3 nucleotides are TGTGCCAGCTCCTCGGGGGTCTCGGAAGCTTTCTTT.

The rearrangement joins TRBV2 to TRBJ2-3; maybe TRBD1 (6 bases). The CDR3 extends over 14 amino acids. V was clipped by 2 bases and J by 2 bases, with 8 bases between them. Germline V lookup: CDR1 SNHLY, CDR2 FYNNEI. The DNA of the CDR3 is TGTGCCAGCAGTGAACAGGGGTACACAGATACGCAGTATTTT. Protein sequence: CASSEQGYTDTQYF.

This clone was detected a few times. V and J are TRBV7-2 and TRBJ1-4; D might be TRBD1 (6 bases). The CDR3 has 14 amino acids. CDR1 is SGHTA, CDR2 FQGNSA, per germline. V was cut by 3 bases and J by 3 bases, with 8 bases left in between. The CDR3 region has the DNA TGTGCCAGCAGCTTCAGGGGCTCTAATGAAAAACTGTTTTTT. Protein sequence: CASSFRGSNEKLFF.

The rearrangement joins TRBV7-2 to TRBJ1-1, with D possibly being TRBD1 (5 bases). The CDR3 sequence is 13 residues long. V dropped 8 bases and J dropped 0 bases, with 10 bases sitting between them. Germline values: CDR1 SGHTA, CDR2 FQGNSA. The CDR3 DNA is TGTGCCAGCGAACGACAGATGAACACTGAAGCTTTCTTT. Translating gives CASERQMNTEAFF.